These 27 T cell receptor beta chains share one sample of origin, sequenced in a study of technical replicates of blood from a handful of donors. Data came from immunoSEQ multiplex PCR; TCRdb stores just in-frame clones and leaves some out. The sample has around 70,000 clones, just under 95% seen once; the top ten hold roughly 0.24%. The sample comprised T cells isolated from PBMCs. The receptors were gathered from a human donor in good health.

The chain carries TRBV28 and TRBJ2-1, with TRBD2 as a possible D gene (6 bases). The CDR3 loop spans 16 amino acids. Trimming removed 6 bases from V and 8 bases from J, with 23 bases in between. Germline V gene lookup returns CDR1 MDHEN and CDR2 SYDVKM. Here the CDR3 reads CASRGGVAAGMDEQFF. DNA of the CDR3: TGTGCCAGCAGAGGCGGGGTGGCCGCAGGGATGGATGAGCAGTTCTTC.

CDR3 loop: CASSQAPSGYNEQFF. Written as DNA, the CDR3 is TGCGCCAGCAGCCAAGCACCTAGCGGATACAATGAGCAGTTCTTC. The chain uses TRBV4-1 and TRBJ2-1; 7 nucleotides line up with TRBD2. This CDR3 has 15 residues. V lost 1 base, J lost 4 bases, and 4 bases stayed unmatched. The germline V gene has CDR1 MGHRA and CDR2 YSYEKL.

The V gene is TRBV6-1, the J gene TRBJ2-1; D is uncertain. V was cut by 8 bases and J by 1 base, with 12 bases left in between. CDR1 MNHNS and CDR2 SASEGT come from the germline V gene. This CDR3 is 14 amino acids long. The CDR3 spells CASRSESSYNEQFF. DNA of the CDR3: TGTGCCAGCCGTTCCGAGAGTTCCTACAATGAGCAGTTCTTC.

The gene calls are TRBV6-6 and TRBJ2-7, with 8 bases fitting TRBD2. The germline CDR1 and CDR2 sequences are MNHNY and SVGAGI (reference sequence). The CDR3 is 13 residues long. With V trimmed by 5 bases and J by 2 bases, 2 bases remained unmatched. The CDR3 is CASSSGSPYEQYF. The CDR3 DNA follows: TGTGCCAGCAGTAGCGGGAGCCCCTACGAGCAGTACTTC.

This clone was counted a few times. The chain is built from TRBV28 and TRBJ2-4, with unresolved D. CDR3 length: 11 residues. Between the trimmed V and J ends, which lost 8 bases and 7 bases, there was a span of 9 bases. From germline, CDR1 is MDHEN and CDR2 SYDVKM. In DNA form, the CDR3 reads TGTGCCAGCTCGATGAGGAACATTCAGTACTTC. Translated: CASSMRNIQYF.

The chain has TRBV19 and TRBJ2-7; maybe TRBD2 (5 bases). Trimming took 3 bases from V and 6 from J, leaving 12 bases between them. Germline-derived CDR1 and CDR2 are LNHDA and SQIVND (reference sequence). The CDR3 extends over 13 amino acids. The CDR3 reads CASSIEEAREQYF. The CDR3 bases are TGTGCCAGTAGTATTGAGGAGGCGCGCGAGCAGTACTTC.

The chain has TRBV6-1 and TRBJ2-1, with D unresolved. Looked up from germline, CDR1 is MNHNS and CDR2 is SASEGT. The ends were cut back, 0 bases at V and 2 bases at J, with 14 bases in the middle. The CDR3 contains 17 residues. The CDR3 sequence is CASSEALLTPPYNEQFF. Written as DNA, the CDR3 is TGTGCCAGCAGTGAAGCCTTACTAACCCCCCCCTACAATGAGCAGTTCTTC.

In DNA, the CDR3 is TGTGCCAGCAGACAGGGGGCCGGTACTGAAGCTTTCTTT. The encoded protein is CASRQGAGTEAFF. This chain links TRBV7-9 with TRBJ1-1; 9 bases agree with TRBD1. The CDR3 is 13 residues long. Germline V gene lookup returns CDR1 SEHNR and CDR2 FQNEAQ (reference sequence). J was trimmed by 5 bases and V by 6 bases; bases with no gene match: 4.

The V and J genes are TRBV11-2 and TRBJ2-1, with 9 positions matching TRBD2. CDR3 length: 16 amino acids. Germline loops: CDR1 SGHAT, CDR2 FQNNGV. J was trimmed by 6 bases and V by 5 bases; bases with no gene match: 11. CDR3 sequence (DNA): TGTGCCAGCAGCGGGCTAGCGGGACCCCACCTCAATGAGCAGTTCTTC. This gives the protein CASSGLAGPHLNEQFF.

V usage is TRBV27 and J usage is TRBJ2-7; D may be TRBD2 (5 bases). V dropped 4 bases and J dropped 1 base, with 14 bases sitting between them. The CDR3 extends over 15 amino acids. From germline, CDR1 is MNHEY and CDR2 SMNVEV (reference sequence). CDR3 residues: CASSYTARGSYEQYF. Here the CDR3 DNA reads TGTGCCAGCAGTTACACCGCCCGGGGTTCCTACGAGCAGTACTTC.

The rearrangement uses TRBV5-4 and TRBJ1-4; TRBD1 is a possible D gene (5 bases). The CDR3 runs 14 residues. Trimming stripped 2 bases from V and 7 bases from J, with 12 bases between. The V gene's germline CDR1 is SGHNT and CDR2 YYREEE (reference sequence). CDR3 protein: CASSLPGPSEKLFF. DNA for the CDR3: TGTGCCAGCAGCTTACCAGGGCCATCTGAAAAACTGTTTTTT.

The chain is built from TRBV7-8 and TRBJ1-2, with D unresolved. This CDR3 is 15 amino acids long. Germline V gene data show CDR1 as SGHVS and CDR2 as FQNEAQ. The germline V and J ends were trimmed by 1 base and 4 bases, with 13 bases remaining between them. The CDR3 reads CASSLGAGIPYGYTF. The CDR3 nucleotides are TGTGCCAGCAGCTTAGGGGCCGGGATCCCCTATGGCTACACCTTC.

The rearrangement links TRBV19 to TRBJ2-3, with D uncertain. The CDR3 is made up of 15 amino acids. Germline CDR1 and CDR2: LNHDA and SQIVND (reference sequence). V lost 3 bases and J 0 bases, leaving 10 bases between the germline ends. CDR3 residues: CASSIQPVSTDTQYF. The CDR3 nucleotides read TGTGCCAGTAGTATCCAACCGGTGAGCACAGATACGCAGTATTTT. Full variable domain (remainder filled in from reference TRBV19 and TRBJ2-3): DGGITQSPKYLFRKEGQNVTLSCEQNLNHDAMYWYRQDPGQGLRLIYYSQIVNDFQKGDIAEGYSVSREKKESFPLTVTSAQKNPTAFYLCASSIQPVSTDTQYFGPGTRLTVL.

The genes are TRBV30 and TRBJ1-5, with D maybe TRBD1 (6 bases). The CDR3 loop spans 16 amino acids. Germline V lookup: CDR1 GTSNPN, CDR2 SVGIG (reference sequence). Trimming shortened V by 2 bases and J by 2 bases, and 16 bases separated the two germline ends. Written as DNA, the CDR3 is TGTGCCTGGAGTCTGCAGGGGCTCTTGGGCAATCAGCCCCAGCATTTT. Translated: CAWSLQGLLGNQPQHF.

V and J are TRBV19 and TRBJ2-5; 8 nucleotides line up with TRBD1. The tail of the sequence fits TRBJ2-7 better, so the J call may be wrong. This CDR3 region has 14 residues. Per germline, CDR1 LNHDA and CDR2 SQIVND (reference sequence). The CDR3, as DNA: TGTGCCAGTACCTCAAGGGACAGGCCCTACGAGCAGTACTTC. Protein product: CASTSRDRPYEQYF.

The gene calls are TRBV5-6 and TRBJ1-2, with a possible D match to TRBD1 (5 bases). Germline V gene lookup returns CDR1 SGHDT and CDR2 YYEEEE. V lost 4 bases and J lost 4, with 23 bases in between. This CDR3 has 17 residues. CDR3 DNA: TGTGCCAGCAGCGGGGGGGGAGGGTCTCCTAGCTCCTATGGCTACACCTTC. Its translation is CASSGGGGSPSSYGYTF.

The rearrangement uses TRBV9 and TRBJ1-2; D gene ambiguous. Germline CDR1 SGDLS, CDR2 YYNGEE. The CDR3 totals 16 residues. V lost 0 bases and J 3 bases, leaving 15 bases between the germline ends. CDR3 DNA sequence: TGTGCCAGCAGCGTAGGTACATCAAGAAGCGACTATGGCTACACCTTC. Its translation is CASSVGTSRSDYGYTF.

V is TRBV28 and J is TRBJ2-5; no clear D gene. V lost 7 bases and J lost 2, with 14 bases in between. CDR1 and CDR2 (germline): MDHEN, SYDVKM. The CDR3 sequence is 14 residues long. The CDR3 sequence is CASTRLSGQETQYF. The CDR3, as DNA: TGTGCCAGCACTAGGCTTTCGGGTCAAGAGACCCAGTACTTC. The full variable domain, completed using reference TRBV28 and TRBJ2-5, is DVKVTQSSRYLVKRTGEKVFLECVQDMDHENMFWYRQDPGLGLRLIYFSYDVKMKEKGDIPEGYSVSREKKERFSLILESASTNQTSMYLCASTRLSGQETQYFGPGTRLLVL.

This chain joins TRBV6-1 and TRBJ2-1; TRBD2 matches at 8 bases. The CDR3 covers 13 residues. The V gene end was trimmed by 10 bases and the J gene end by 2 bases; junction bases not matched to a gene: 4. CDR1 is MNHNS, CDR2 SASEGT, per germline. This CDR3 is CAIEAGAYNEQFF. The CDR3 DNA sequence: TGTGCCATCGAAGCGGGAGCCTACAATGAGCAGTTCTTC.

V gene TRBV6-6 combines with J gene TRBJ2-7, with a weak D call TRBD2 (6 bases). CDR1 is MNHNY, CDR2 SVGAGI, per germline (reference sequence). V gave up 0 bases and J gave up 4 bases, with 13 bases separating them. This CDR3 region has 15 residues. The CDR3 sequence is CASSYSNPGGYEQYF. The DNA of the CDR3 is TGTGCCAGCAGTTACTCGAATCCTGGGGGGTACGAGCAGTACTTC.

V gene TRBV9 combines with J gene TRBJ2-1; 8 bases agree with TRBD1. The CDR3 sequence is 15 residues long. With 4 bases clipped from V and 6 bases from J, the junction kept 9 bases outside the gene matches. From germline, CDR1 is SGDLS and CDR2 YYNGEE. The DNA of the CDR3 is TGTGCCAGCAGCCTTACCGGGACAGGAAGCAATGAGCAGTTCTTC. It encodes CASSLTGTGSNEQFF.

This chain joins TRBV10-1 and TRBJ2-2, with D perhaps TRBD2 (5 bases). Trimming pared 2 bases from V and 4 bases from J, leaving 8 bases between. This CDR3 is 14 amino acids long. Germline-derived CDR1 and CDR2 are WNHNN and SYGVQD (reference sequence). CDR3 region: CASSEGLSTGELFF. Here the CDR3 DNA reads TGCGCCAGCAGTGAGGGACTCTCCACCGGGGAGCTGTTTTTT.

The gene calls are TRBV5-4 and TRBJ2-7, with a possible D match to TRBD2 (6 bases). Germline-derived CDR1 and CDR2 are SGHNT and YYREEE (reference sequence). The CDR3 totals 14 residues. V lost 4 bases, J lost 3 bases, and 14 bases lay in between. The CDR3 here is CASSRGLDYYEQYF. The CDR3 nucleotides are TGTGCCAGCAGCCGGGGACTGGATTACTACGAGCAGTACTTC.

This rearrangement joins TRBV5-1 to TRBJ1-1, with a possible D match to TRBD1 (5 bases). Trimming cost V 0 bases and J 3 bases, with 15 bases left between them. The CDR3 has 16 residues. Germline CDR1 SGHRS, CDR2 YFSETQ. CDR3 bases: TGCGCCAGCAGCTTGGGGTTAGGTCCGGGGGACACTGAAGCTTTCTTT. Translated: CASSLGLGPGDTEAFF.

This clone was seen only once. The DNA of the CDR3 is TGTGCCAGCAGAACGACAGGGTTTGATCCTTCGGGCGCTGAAGCTTTCTTT. The encoded protein is CASRTTGFDPSGAEAFF. The chain is built from TRBV2 and TRBJ1-1, with 7 bases identical to TRBD1. V dropped 6 bases and J dropped 6; count of bases not matched to a gene: 19. There are 17 residues in the CDR3. Per germline, CDR1 SNHLY and CDR2 FYNNEI.

J is TRBJ2-7 and V is TRBV28, with D unresolved. V lost 6 bases and J 1 base, leaving 10 bases between the germline ends. In germline, CDR1 is MDHEN, CDR2 SYDVKM. The CDR3 spans 13 residues. The CDR3 nucleotides read TGTGCCAGCAGGGAGAAGAGTTCCTACGAGCAGTACTTC. This codes for CASREKSSYEQYF.

The chain is built from TRBV21-1 and TRBJ1-2; the D call in the table, TRBD1, was not verified against the DNA. TRBV21-1 is classified as a pseudogene. The CDR3 is 17 amino acids. The CDR3 region has the DNA TGTGCCAGCAGCAAAGATGATAGGGACAGGGGGAGGGATGGCTACACCTTC. This sequence encodes CASSKDDRDRGRDGYTF.